The 9 T cell receptor beta chains below were found in one sample sequenced in a study of identical twins. TCRdb independently ran MiXCR on the 5' RACE reads; one entry per CDR3 protein. The sample has 1.5 million to 2 million distinct CDR3 sequences; about 30% are singletons. The sample consisted of cord blood. Source of these receptors: a newborn girl in good health.

This clonotype was detected only a few times. The chain uses TRBV6-2 or TRBV6-3 and TRBJ2-3; perhaps D is TRBD1 or TRBD2 (5 bases each). Trimming shortened V by 6 bases and J by 6 bases, and 13 bases separated the two germline ends. The CDR3 sequence is 13 residues long. CDR1 and CDR2 from the germline V gene are MNHEY and SVGEGT. The DNA of the CDR3 is TGTGCCAGCAGGGTGCAGGGCGGGGATACGCAGTATTTT. The encoded protein is CASRVQGGDTQYF.

This clonotype was seen a few times. The gene calls are TRBV20-1 and TRBJ2-7; tentatively, D is TRBD1 or TRBD2 (5 bases each). Trimming shortened V by 4 bases and J by 3 bases, and 13 bases separated the two germline ends. The CDR3 contains 13 residues. Per the germline V gene, CDR1 is DFQATT and CDR2 is SNEGSKA (reference sequence). CDR3 amino acids: CSATPGPIYEQYF. Written as DNA, the CDR3 is TGCAGTGCTACTCCGGGACCGATCTACGAGCAGTACTTC.

A note on this clonotype: A much larger clone differs by one base, so this may be a read error. The rearrangement links TRBV7-9 to TRBJ1-4; the D is unclear. CDR1 SEHNR and CDR2 FQNEAQ come from the germline V gene (reference sequence). CDR3 length: 14 residues. CDR3 nucleotide sequence: TGTGCCAGCAGCTTCCGGGGAGCTAATGTAAAACTGTTTTTT. Translating gives CASSFRGANVKLFF.

This clonotype was recorded many times. The V and J genes are TRBV20-1 and TRBJ2-3; 8 nucleotides align to TRBD2. The CDR3 sequence is 12 residues long. The junction had 1 base not matched to a gene; V was cut back by 3 bases and J by 5 bases. Germline-derived CDR1 and CDR2 are DFQATT and SNEGSKA (reference sequence). The CDR3 sequence: CSASGREDTQYF. For the CDR3, the DNA is TGCAGTGCTAGCGGGAGGGAAGATACGCAGTATTTT.

This clonotype appeared many times. This chain uses TRBV29-1 with TRBJ1-2; D is unresolved. Germline V gives CDR1 SQVTM, CDR2 ANQGSEA. The CDR3 contains 12 residues. V lost 4 bases and J 6 bases, leaving 12 bases between the germline ends. The CDR3 loop reads CSVGRGRDGYTF. CDR3 coding DNA: TGCAGCGTTGGTAGAGGGAGGGATGGCTACACCTTC.

This chain uses TRBV2 with TRBJ2-1; TRBD2 aligns across 7 bases. The CDR3 totals 16 residues. V gave up 4 bases and J gave up 8 bases; unmatched junction bases: 14. Germline CDR1 is SNHLY and CDR2 is FYNNEI. CDR3 bases: TGTGCCAGCAGTGGCCCAGCGGGAATCGGTTTCGATGAGCAGTTCTTC. Translating gives CASSGPAGIGFDEQFF.

J is TRBJ2-7 and V is TRBV25-1, with 9 bases that match TRBD2. This CDR3 comprises 17 residues. V gave up 0 bases and J gave up 5 bases; unmatched junction bases: 11. CDR1 and CDR2 from the germline V gene are MGHDK and SYGVNS. The CDR3 spells CASSEYWREGPLDEQYF. CDR3 bases: TGTGCCAGCAGTGAATATTGGCGGGAGGGCCCTCTTGACGAGCAGTACTTC.

The chain carries TRBV30 and TRBJ2-4, with 7 bases matching TRBD1. Matching the DNA end better, TRBJ2-7 makes the J call doubtful. The CDR3 loop spans 13 amino acids. Germline CDR1 is GTSNPN and CDR2 is SVGIG (reference sequence). This CDR3 reads CAWQRGLTYEQYF. The CDR3 DNA sequence: TGTGCCTGGCAAAGGGGGCTCACCTACGAGCAGTACTTC.

This clonotype was detected once. This may be a read error, as it is one base from a much larger clone. The rearrangement links TRBV7-9 to TRBJ2-3, with 10 bases lining up with TRBD2. The CDR3 contains 16 residues. Germline CDR1 reads SEHNR; CDR2 reads FQNEAQ (reference sequence). J gave up 2 bases and V 3 bases, and 5 bases lay outside the gene matches. The CDR3 is CASSFAGTSVTDTQYF. DNA of the CDR3: TGTGCCAGCAGCTTCGCCGGGACTAGCGTCACAGATACGCAGTATTTT. Supplemented by reference TRBV7-9 and TRBJ2-3, the full variable domain reads DTGVSQNPRHKITKRGQNVTFRCDPISEHNRLYWYRQTLGQGPEFLTYFQNEAQLEKSRLLSDRFSAERPKGSFSTLEIQRTEQGDSAMYLCASSFAGTSVTDTQYFGPGTRLTVL.